The 6 T cell receptor beta chains in this list originate from one sample, sequenced in a study of kidney transplant recipient with SARS-CoV-2 infection. In TCRdb, the reads were re-called with MiXCR into one record per CDR3 protein. The table has 200,000 to 300,000 distinct CDR3 sequences, about 28% seen once. Sequencing used a blood sample, obtained at baseline and between days 110 and 120 from a kidney transplant recipient. Receptor source: a male patient in his thirties who had COVID-19 and was a kidney transplant recipient. The T cells may come from the graft donor.

Comment on this clonotype: This sequence may be a read error, since a much larger clone differs from it by one base. This sequence joins TRBV3-1 and TRBJ2-7; 8 bases match TRBD1. CDR1 is LGHDT, CDR2 YNNKEL, per germline (reference sequence). The CDR3 has 15 amino acids. The ends lost 1 base at V and 5 bases at J; junction bases unmatched: 7. Here the CDR3 DNA reads TGTGCCAGCAGCCAAGCAGGGGGCTCGAAGAACGAGCAGTACTTC. It yields the protein CASSQAGGSKNEQYF.

This clonotype was recorded at least ten times. The rearrangement links TRBV19 to TRBJ2-2, with D possibly TRBD2 on 6 matching bases. V lost 10 bases to trimming and J lost 7 bases, with 22 bases between them. This CDR3 has 15 amino acids. The germline CDR1 and CDR2 sequences are LNHDA and SQIVND (reference sequence). CDR3: CATNGGASVSGELFF. The CDR3 DNA reads as TGTGCCACCAACGGCGGGGCTAGCGTAAGCGGGGAGCTGTTTTTT.

This clonotype was seen at least ten times. V gene TRBV12-3 or TRBV12-4 combines with J gene TRBJ2-7; TRBD2 is a possible D gene (5 bases). This CDR3 has 12 amino acids. Trimming shortened V by 6 bases and J by 1 base, and 7 bases separated the two germline ends. Here the CDR3 DNA reads TGTGCCAGCAGCCGAGGGTCCTACGAGCAGTACTTC. It is translated as CASSRGSYEQYF.

There are a few counts of this clonotype. The chain uses TRBV6-2 or TRBV6-3 and TRBJ1-1; D is undetermined. The V end lost 5 bases, the J end lost 4 bases, and 20 bases lay between the germline ends. CDR3 length equals 16 residues. The V gene's germline CDR1 is MNHEY and CDR2 SVGEGT. CDR3 coding DNA: TGTGCCAGCAGTCCGCTAGGCAAAGGGATGAGCACTGAAGCTTTCTTT. It translates to CASSPLGKGMSTEAFF.

V usage is TRBV24-1 and J usage is TRBJ2-3; D may be TRBD2 (6 bases). The CDR3 totals 17 residues. Trimming removed 2 bases at V and 2 bases at J, with 16 bases between. Germline V gives CDR1 KGHDR, CDR2 SFDVKD. CDR3 nucleotides: TGTGCCACCAGTGATTCCGGGACTCTTGGATACACAGATACGCAGTATTTT. Its translation: CATSDSGTLGYTDTQYF.

In the case of this clonotype: Possible read error: a much larger clone is one base away. This CDR3 is missing its conserved last phenylalanine or tryptophan, likely due to a read error. V and J are TRBV20-1 and TRBJ2-7; 13 nucleotides align to TRBD2. CDR1 and CDR2 from the germline V gene are DFQATT and SNEGSKA (reference sequence). There are 15 residues in the CDR3. The V segment lost 1 base and the J segment 0 bases; nucleotides outside the gene matches: 0. The chain's CDR3 is CSARGTSGSSYEQYL. In nucleotides, the CDR3 is TGCAGTGCTAGAGGGACTAGCGGGAGCTCCTACGAGCAGTACTTA.